These 20 T cell receptor beta chains share one sample of origin, sequenced in a study of shared clonotypes between healthy human individuals. It was CD45RO-negative cells, positively selected for CCR7, that made up naive CD8 cells, with terminally differentiated effector memory CD45RA+ cells excluded. Assay: immunoSEQ multiplex PCR; the TCRdb copy retains only in-frame clones and omits some. The table records hundreds of thousands of clones, 90% to 95% of them present only once. The specimen was naive CD8+ T cells sorted from blood. The receptors shown here come from a man aged 30 to 45 in good health.

V and J are TRBV4-1 and TRBJ1-2, with no clear D. The CDR3 runs to 15 residues. The V gene's germline CDR1 is MGHRA and CDR2 YSYEKL. V lost 1 base to trimming and J lost 3 bases, with 12 bases between them. For the CDR3, the DNA is TGCGCCAGCAGCCAAGTTATTTGGGGAGACTATGGCTACACCTTC. Translation: CASSQVIWGDYGYTF.

Worth noting for this clone: Given a much more abundant clone one base away, this may be a read error. Other DNA sequences from this sample encode an identical CDR3 as well. J is TRBJ2-5 and V is TRBV5-4; 7 nucleotides align to TRBD2. V shed 0 bases and J 11 bases; nucleotides not matched to a gene: 7. Germline V gene lookup returns CDR1 SGHNT and CDR2 YYREEE (reference sequence). The CDR3 is 13 amino acids. The CDR3, as DNA: TGTGCCAGCAGCTTGGGGGATAGCGGGTTTCAGTACTTC. This gives the protein CASSLGDSGFQYF.

V is TRBV6-6 and J is TRBJ1-2; 7 nucleotides align to TRBD1. Germline V gives CDR1 MNHNY, CDR2 SVGAGI (reference sequence). V trimming: 4 bases; J trimming: 11 bases; junction bases outside the gene matches: 7. The CDR3 is 12 amino acids. DNA for the CDR3: TGTGCCAGCAGTTCCGACAGGGTAATGTACACCTTC. Protein sequence: CASSSDRVMYTF.

This clone was counted a single time. The CDR3, as DNA: TGTGCCAGCAGTTACTCAGGGACAGGAGTATACGAGCAGTACTTC. Its translation is CASSYSGTGVYEQYF. This chain uses TRBV27 with TRBJ2-7; 8 bases line up with TRBD1. CDR3 length equals 15 residues. CDR1 MNHEY and CDR2 SMNVEV come from the germline V gene (reference sequence). Trimming cost V 4 bases and J 4 bases; bases outside gene matches: 9.

This chain joins TRBV28 and TRBJ2-1; 7 positions match TRBD2. Trimming cost V 7 bases and J 3 bases; bases outside gene matches: 9. This CDR3 contains 15 residues. Per the germline V gene, CDR1 is MDHEN and CDR2 is SYDVKM. The CDR3 region is CASTLSGTVYNEQFF. The CDR3 DNA is TGTGCCAGCACCCTAAGCGGGACTGTCTACAATGAGCAGTTCTTC.

The rearrangement links TRBV18 to TRBJ2-7, with 7 bases fitting TRBD2. V lost 0 bases, J lost 2 bases, and 7 bases stayed unmatched. The germline V gene has CDR1 KGHSH and CDR2 LQKENI. The length of the CDR3 is 16 residues. CDR3 DNA: TGTGCCAGCTCACCACCTGTTCTAGCGGCTACCTACGAGCAGTACTTC. It specifies CASSPPVLAATYEQYF.

The V call is TRBV9, the J call TRBJ2-7; TRBD1 aligns across 7 bases. J gave up 0 bases and V 4 bases, and 13 bases lay outside the gene matches. This CDR3 region has 17 residues. Germline V gene lookup returns CDR1 SGDLS and CDR2 YYNGEE. CDR3 region: CASSPPPRTGRSYEQYF. The CDR3 nucleotides read TGTGCCAGCAGCCCCCCCCCGCGGACAGGTCGCTCCTACGAGCAGTACTTC.

The chain recombines TRBV7-9 with TRBJ2-3; D may be TRBD1 (5 bases). Germline lookup yields CDR1 SEHNR and CDR2 FQNEAQ (reference sequence). V dropped 5 bases and J dropped 2 bases, with 11 bases sitting between them. The CDR3 contains 14 residues. In DNA form, the CDR3 reads TGTGCCAGCAGCCACGACAGACTCACAGATACGCAGTATTTT. Translation gives CASSHDRLTDTQYF.

This clone showed up just a few times. This rearrangement joins TRBV30 to TRBJ1-5; D is uncertain. This CDR3 is 12 amino acids long. Per the germline V gene, CDR1 is GTSNPN and CDR2 is SVGIG (reference sequence). Between the trimmed V and J ends, which lost 3 bases and 6 bases, there was a span of 9 bases. The chain's CDR3 is CAWSEGGQPQHF. The CDR3 DNA reads TGTGCCTGGAGCGAGGGAGGTCAGCCCCAGCATTTT.

The genes are TRBV13 and TRBJ2-1, with a possible D match to TRBD1 (5 bases). Germline lookup yields CDR1 PRHDT and CDR2 FYEKMQ (reference sequence). The CDR3 is 16 amino acids. V lost 2 bases, J lost 4 bases, and 15 bases lay in between. This chain's CDR3 is CASSLLRGKLYNEQFF. CDR3 sequence (DNA): TGTGCCAGCAGCTTACTTAGGGGTAAACTTTACAATGAGCAGTTCTTC. Variable domain in full (rest from reference TRBV13 and TRBJ2-1): AAGVIQSPRHLIKEKRETATLKCYPIPRHDTVYWYQQGPGQDPQFLISFYEKMQSDKGSIPDRFSAQQFSDYHSELNMSSLELGDSALYFCASSLLRGKLYNEQFFGPGTRLTVL.

V usage is TRBV12-2 and J usage is TRBJ2-2; the table names TRBD1, a call not compared with the DNA. TRBV12-2 constitutes a pseudogene. This CDR3 spans 14 amino acids. CDR3 region: CARKGQGIVGELFF. CDR3 DNA: TGTGCAAGGAAGGGACAGGGGATAGTCGGGGAGCTGTTTTTT.

The chain combines TRBV28 with TRBJ2-2; D gene ambiguous. The germline gives CDR1 MDHEN, CDR2 SYDVKM. This CDR3 has 17 residues. Trimming left V 7 bases short and J 5 bases short, with 23 bases between. The CDR3 loop is CASTIIPGYESTGELFF. The CDR3 DNA follows: TGTGCCAGCACCATCATACCGGGCTATGAGTCAACCGGGGAGCTGTTTTTT.

The chain uses TRBV11-2 and TRBJ1-1; possibly TRBD1 for D (5 bases). The V gene lost 2 bases and the J gene lost 8 bases, with 12 bases spanning the gap. This CDR3 has 13 amino acids. Per the germline V gene, CDR1 is SGHAT and CDR2 is FQNNGV. In nucleotides, the CDR3 is TGTGCCAGCAGCTTATGGTCAGGGTCGGAAGCTTTCTTT. Protein: CASSLWSGSEAFF. Drawing the rest from reference TRBV11-2 and TRBJ1-1, the complete variable domain is EAGVAQSPRYKIIEKRQSVAFWCNPISGHATLYWYQQILGQGPKLLIQFQNNGVVDDSQLPKDRFSAERLKGVDSTLKIQPAKLEDSAVYLCASSLWSGSEAFFGQGTRLTVV.

The chain joins TRBV5-4 to TRBJ1-1; D gene ambiguous. Germline CDR1 and CDR2: SGHNT and YYREEE (reference sequence). Trimming pared 0 bases from V and 2 bases from J, leaving 8 bases between. The length of the CDR3 is 14 residues. The CDR3 reads CASSLEQSNTEAFF. CDR3 DNA: TGTGCCAGCAGCTTGGAGCAGAGTAACACTGAAGCTTTCTTT.

Here the CDR3 reads CASAGARQETQYF. The DNA for the CDR3 is TGTGCCAGCGCTGGGGCTCGCCAAGAGACCCAGTACTTC. The chain uses TRBV6-5 and TRBJ2-5; a possible D gene is TRBD1 (5 bases). CDR3 length: 13 amino acids. With 8 bases removed from V and 1 base from J, the gap between germline ends came to 11 bases. Germline V lookup: CDR1 MNHEY, CDR2 SVGAGI.

This clone was picked up one time. The genes are TRBV27 and TRBJ2-1, with 9 nucleotides matching TRBD2. Germline CDR1 reads MNHEY; CDR2 reads SMNVEV (reference sequence). Trimming cost V 3 bases and J 8 bases; bases outside gene matches: 11. The CDR3 is made up of 16 amino acids. In nucleotides, the CDR3 is TGTGCCAGCAGTTTGGGGCATAGCGGGAGCGTCCATGAGCAGTTCTTC. It specifies CASSLGHSGSVHEQFF.

The CDR3 sequence is CASSLGRAVGIKKEEFIYGYTF. The CDR3 nucleotides read TGTGCCAGCAGTTTGGGTCGGGCAGTCGGGATAAAGAAGGAAGAATTTATATATGGCTACACCTTC. The J gene is TRBJ1-2, the V gene TRBV28; D ambiguous. This CDR3 is 22 amino acids long. Germline loops: CDR1 MDHEN, CDR2 SYDVKM. Deletions cut 3 bases from V and 5 bases from J, with 37 bases between.

In DNA form, the CDR3 reads TGTGCCAGCAGCGCCGGAACAGGGGGCTCTGGGGCCAACGTCCTGACTTTC. It encodes CASSAGTGGSGANVLTF. V gene TRBV11-2 combines with J gene TRBJ2-6; 8 bases map to TRBD1. V dropped 5 bases and J dropped 0; count of bases not matched to a gene: 6. Germline V CDR1 and CDR2: SGHAT, FQNNGV. The CDR3 has 17 residues.

This clone has just one count. The chain has TRBV27 and TRBJ2-7; D uncertain. The CDR3 has 15 amino acids. CDR1 MNHEY and CDR2 SMNVEV come from the germline V gene (reference sequence). Between the trimmed V and J ends, which lost 1 base and 0 bases, there was a span of 10 bases. CDR3 sequence reads: CASSLWRAHSYEQYF. Here the CDR3 DNA reads TGTGCCAGCAGTTTATGGCGCGCCCACTCCTACGAGCAGTACTTC.

The chain combines TRBV29-1 with TRBJ2-1; D assignment may be TRBD1 or TRBD2 (5 bases each). Looked up from germline, CDR1 is SQVTM and CDR2 is ANQGSEA. CDR3 length: 17 residues. The ends were cut back, 4 bases at V and 1 base at J, with 20 bases in the middle. For the CDR3, the DNA is TGCAGCGTTGTCGGAACCCCGGGGACGAGGTCCTACAATGAGCAGTTCTTC. It codes for CSVVGTPGTRSYNEQFF.